Listed here are 10 T cell receptor beta chains from one sample, sequenced in a study of a mutant IDH1 vaccine in newly diagnosed glioma. Stated time point: week 5, during vaccination. Each dose delivered 300 ug of mutant IDH1 20-mer peptide subcutaneously with imiquimod. Antigens for these TCRs are unknown. Repertoires were generated with immunoSEQ multiplex PCR, while TCRdb's copy carries only in-frame clones and drops some. The table shows tens of thousands of clones, with about 80% occurring only once. The specimen was PBMCs, collected from a glioma patient whose treatment included an IDH1 peptide vaccine. These receptors came from a young man with glioma.

Points on this clone: A junction boundary mismatches the germline segment, possibly from a read error. This sequence joins TRBV7-2 and TRBJ2-3; TRBD2 matches 7 bases. Germline CDR1 and CDR2: SGHTA and FQGNSA. There are 13 residues in the CDR3. The CDR3 nucleotides read TGTGCCAGCAATTCACATAGCGGGCAGTCTCCTATTTTT. Protein sequence: CASNSHSGQSPIF.

This chain connects TRBV11-3 to TRBJ1-5; 10 nucleotides agree with TRBD1. CDR3 length: 16 residues. The germline gives CDR1 SGHNT, CDR2 YENEEA. The junction had 6 bases not matched to a gene; V was cut back by 0 bases and J by 7 bases. CDR3: CASSLEGTGEGQPQHF. In DNA form, the CDR3 reads TGTGCCAGCAGCTTAGAGGGGACAGGGGAAGGGCAGCCCCAGCATTTT. Together with reference TRBV11-3 and TRBJ1-5, the CDR3 gives the full variable domain: EAGVVQSPRYKIIEKKQPVAFWCNPISGHNTLYWYLQNLGQGPELLIRYENEEAVDDSQLPKDRFSAERLKGVDSTLKIQPAELGDSAVYLCASSLEGTGEGQPQHFGDGTRLSIL.

The chain uses TRBV4-3 and TRBJ2-7, with D possibly matching TRBD1 (6 bases). Germline V gene lookup returns CDR1 LGHNA and CDR2 YSLEER. The CDR3 totals 16 residues. The V end lost 0 bases, the J end lost 3 bases, and 15 bases lay between the germline ends. CDR3 in amino acids: CASSQEGGSGFYEQYF. CDR3 in DNA: TGCGCCAGCAGCCAAGAAGGGGGTTCAGGCTTCTACGAGCAGTACTTC.

The V gene is TRBV6-1, the J gene TRBJ1-2; TRBD1 agrees at 7 bases. Trimming took 7 bases from V and 5 from J; bases not matched to a gene: 13. The CDR3 length is 15 residues. Germline CDR1 MNHNS, CDR2 SASEGT. The CDR3 nucleotides are TGTGCCAGCACCGAATTCGACAGGGATCCTTATGGCTACACCTTC. Its translation: CASTEFDRDPYGYTF.

This clone was seen a handful of times. The chain joins TRBV6-5 to TRBJ1-1; D is perhaps TRBD1 (5 bases). The V end lost 0 bases, the J end lost 5 bases, and 10 bases lay between the germline ends. Germline CDR1 MNHEY, CDR2 SVGAGI. This CDR3 has 14 residues. Written as DNA, the CDR3 is TGTGCCAGCAGTTACTCCCAGGGAAGGACTGAAGCTTTCTTT. Translation gives CASSYSQGRTEAFF.

The V gene is TRBV9, the J gene TRBJ2-3; 8 bases are a match to TRBD1. With V trimmed by 2 bases and J by 6 bases, 8 bases remained unmatched. Germline V gene lookup returns CDR1 SGDLS and CDR2 YYNGEE. CDR3 length: 15 amino acids. The CDR3 sequence: CASSVRTGIGDTQYF. The CDR3 DNA reads as TGTGCCAGCAGCGTCCGGACAGGGATCGGCGATACGCAGTATTTT. Looking up the rest from reference TRBV9 and TRBJ2-3 gives the full variable domain: DSGVTQTPKHLITATGQRVTLRCSPRSGDLSVYWYQQSLDQGLQFLIQYYNGEERAKGNILERFSAQQFPDLHSELNLSSLELGDSALYFCASSVRTGIGDTQYFGPGTRLTVL.

The J gene is TRBJ2-2, the V gene TRBV28; D unclear. Trimming pared 4 bases from V and 3 bases from J, leaving 21 bases between. From germline, CDR1 is MDHEN and CDR2 SYDVKM. The CDR3 contains 18 residues. Here the CDR3 reads CASSYRRGWTPDTGELFF. The CDR3 region has the DNA TGTGCCAGCAGTTATCGACGAGGTTGGACGCCTGACACCGGGGAGCTGTTTTTT.

The chain recombines TRBV6-1 with TRBJ2-3; TRBD2 matches at 9 bases. Losses at the gene ends were 4 bases for V and 6 bases for J; bases not matched to a gene: 20. CDR3 length equals 19 residues. Germline CDR1 and CDR2: MNHNS and SASEGT. Here the CDR3 DNA reads TGTGCCAGCAGTGTCGGAAGCCCGGGACTAGCAAACGTGGCGGATACGCAGTATTTT. It is translated as CASSVGSPGLANVADTQYF.

The J gene is TRBJ2-5, the V gene TRBV28; 7 bases are a match to TRBD2. CDR1 is MDHEN and CDR2 is SYDVKM in the germline V gene. This CDR3 has 15 residues. V was pared by 8 bases and J by 5 bases, with 14 bases of the junction left unmatched. This CDR3 is CASSSGGTSAETQYF. The CDR3 coding sequence is TGTGCCAGCTCCTCCGGGGGGACCTCTGCGGAGACCCAGTACTTC.

The V gene is TRBV5-1, the J gene TRBJ2-7, with TRBD1 identical over 7 bases. CDR3 size: 16 residues. Trimming took 4 bases from V and 3 from J; bases not matched to a gene: 13. CDR1 and CDR2 (germline): SGHRS, YFSETQ. The DNA for the CDR3 is TGCGCCAGCAGCCCGAGACAGGGAACGGTAAGCTACGAGCAGTACTTC. Encoded protein: CASSPRQGTVSYEQYF.